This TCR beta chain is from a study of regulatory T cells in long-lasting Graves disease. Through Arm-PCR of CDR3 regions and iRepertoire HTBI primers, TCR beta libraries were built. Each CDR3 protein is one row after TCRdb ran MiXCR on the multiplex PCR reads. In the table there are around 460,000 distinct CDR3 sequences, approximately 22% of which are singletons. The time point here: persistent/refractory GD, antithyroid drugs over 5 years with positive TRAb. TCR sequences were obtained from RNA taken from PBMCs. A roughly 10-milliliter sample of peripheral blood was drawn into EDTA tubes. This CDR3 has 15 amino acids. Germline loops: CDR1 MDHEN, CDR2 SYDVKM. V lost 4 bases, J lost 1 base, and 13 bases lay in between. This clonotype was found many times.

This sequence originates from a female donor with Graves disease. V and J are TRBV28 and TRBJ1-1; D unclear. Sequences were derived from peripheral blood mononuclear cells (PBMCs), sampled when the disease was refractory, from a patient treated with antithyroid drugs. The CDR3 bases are TGTGCCAGCAGTTCTCCTAGAGGAAAGAACACTGAAGCTTTCTTT. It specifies CASSSPRGKNTEAFF.